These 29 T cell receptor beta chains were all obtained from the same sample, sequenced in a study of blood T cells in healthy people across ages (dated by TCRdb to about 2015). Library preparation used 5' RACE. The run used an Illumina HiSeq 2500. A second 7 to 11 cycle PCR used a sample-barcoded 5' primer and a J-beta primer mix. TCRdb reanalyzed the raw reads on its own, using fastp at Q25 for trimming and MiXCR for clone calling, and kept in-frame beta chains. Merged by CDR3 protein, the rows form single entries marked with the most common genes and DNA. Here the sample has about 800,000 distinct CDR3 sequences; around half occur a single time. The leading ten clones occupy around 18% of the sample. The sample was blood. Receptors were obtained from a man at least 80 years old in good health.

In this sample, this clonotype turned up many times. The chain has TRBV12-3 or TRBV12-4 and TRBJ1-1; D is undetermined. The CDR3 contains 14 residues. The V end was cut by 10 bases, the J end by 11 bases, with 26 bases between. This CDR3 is CATKEVVQVSGAFF. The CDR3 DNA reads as TGTGCCACCAAGGAGGTAGTTCAGGTGTCTGGGGCTTTCTTT.

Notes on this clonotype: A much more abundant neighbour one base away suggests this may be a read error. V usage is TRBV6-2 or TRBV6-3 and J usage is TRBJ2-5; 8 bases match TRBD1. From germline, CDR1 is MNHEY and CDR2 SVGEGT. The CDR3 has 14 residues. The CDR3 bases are TGTGCCAGCAGTGACGGACAGGGATCAGAGACCCTGTACTTC. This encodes CASSDGQGSETLYF.

The CDR3 here is CASSRQVGFQETQYF. The CDR3 DNA sequence: TGTGCCAGCAGCCGACAGGTGGGGTTCCAAGAGACCCAGTACTTC. V gene TRBV7-8 combines with J gene TRBJ2-5; D is possibly TRBD1 (6 bases). Germline V gives CDR1 SGHVS, CDR2 FQNEAQ. This CDR3 is 15 amino acids long. V was pared by 5 bases and J by 1 base, with 14 bases between. Together with reference TRBV7-8 and TRBJ2-5, the CDR3 gives the full variable domain: GAGVSQSPRYKVAKRGQDVALRCDPISGHVSLFWYQQALGQGPEFLTYFQNEAQLDKSGLPSDRFFAERPEGSVSTLKIQRTQQEDSAVYLCASSRQVGFQETQYFGPGTRLLVL.

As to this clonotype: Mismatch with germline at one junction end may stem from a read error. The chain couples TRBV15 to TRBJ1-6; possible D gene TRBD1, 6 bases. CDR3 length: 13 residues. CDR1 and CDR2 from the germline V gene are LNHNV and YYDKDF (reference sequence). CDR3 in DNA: TGTGCCACCAGCAGATATGACAGGTCACTCCTCCACTTT. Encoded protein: CATSRYDRSLLHF.

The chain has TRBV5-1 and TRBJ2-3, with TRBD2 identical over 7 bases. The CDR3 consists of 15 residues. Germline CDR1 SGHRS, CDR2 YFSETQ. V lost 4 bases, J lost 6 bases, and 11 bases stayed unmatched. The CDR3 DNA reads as TGCGCCAGCAGCGCTCCCCGGGGGGAGACGGATACGCAGTATTTT. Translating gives CASSAPRGETDTQYF.

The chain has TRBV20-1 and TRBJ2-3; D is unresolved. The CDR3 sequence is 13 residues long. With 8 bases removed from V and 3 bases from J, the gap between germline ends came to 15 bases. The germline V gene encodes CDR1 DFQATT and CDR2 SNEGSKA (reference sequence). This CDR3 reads CSRLPPATDTQYF. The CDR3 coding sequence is TGCAGTAGACTCCCCCCGGCAACAGATACGCAGTATTTT.

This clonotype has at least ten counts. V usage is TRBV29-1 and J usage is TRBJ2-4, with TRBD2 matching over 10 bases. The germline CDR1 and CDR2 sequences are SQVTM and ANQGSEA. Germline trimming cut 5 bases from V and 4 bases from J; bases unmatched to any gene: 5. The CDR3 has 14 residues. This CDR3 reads CSVCGTSDKNIQYF. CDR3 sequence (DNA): TGCAGCGTTTGCGGGACTAGCGATAAAAACATTCAGTACTTC.

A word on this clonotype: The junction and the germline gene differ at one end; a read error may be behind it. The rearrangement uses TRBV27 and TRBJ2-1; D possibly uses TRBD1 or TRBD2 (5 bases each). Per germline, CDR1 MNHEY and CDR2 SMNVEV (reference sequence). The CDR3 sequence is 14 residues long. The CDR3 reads CASSHRDRYNERFF. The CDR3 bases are TGTGCCAGCAGCCACCGGGACCGATACAATGAGCGGTTCTTC.

CDR3 loop: CATSEPGQGQTQYF. The CDR3 region has the DNA TGTGCCACCAGTGAACCTGGACAGGGACAGACCCAGTACTTC. This chain uses TRBV24-1 with TRBJ2-5, with TRBD1 matching 8 bases. Germline V lookup: CDR1 KGHDR, CDR2 SFDVKD. Unmatched junction bases numbered 6, after V lost 4 bases and J lost 6 bases. The length of the CDR3 is 14 residues.

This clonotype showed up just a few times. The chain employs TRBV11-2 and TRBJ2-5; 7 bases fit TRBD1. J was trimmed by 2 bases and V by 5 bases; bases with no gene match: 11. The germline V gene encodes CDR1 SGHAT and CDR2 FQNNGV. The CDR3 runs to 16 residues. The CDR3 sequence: CASSPTGDTTQETQYF. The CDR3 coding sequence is TGTGCCAGCAGCCCAACAGGGGATACCACACAAGAGACCCAGTACTTC. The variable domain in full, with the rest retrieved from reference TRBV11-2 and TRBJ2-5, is EAGVAQSPRYKIIEKRQSVAFWCNPISGHATLYWYQQILGQGPKLLIQFQNNGVVDDSQLPKDRFSAERLKGVDSTLKIQPAKLEDSAVYLCASSPTGDTTQETQYFGPGTRLLVL.

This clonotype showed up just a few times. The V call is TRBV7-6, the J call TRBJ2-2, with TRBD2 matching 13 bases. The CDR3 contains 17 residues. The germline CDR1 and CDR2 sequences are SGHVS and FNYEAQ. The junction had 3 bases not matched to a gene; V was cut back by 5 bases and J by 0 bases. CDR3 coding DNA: TGTGCCAGCAGCCGGACTAGCGGGAGCACGAACACCGGGGAGCTGTTTTTT. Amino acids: CASSRTSGSTNTGELFF.

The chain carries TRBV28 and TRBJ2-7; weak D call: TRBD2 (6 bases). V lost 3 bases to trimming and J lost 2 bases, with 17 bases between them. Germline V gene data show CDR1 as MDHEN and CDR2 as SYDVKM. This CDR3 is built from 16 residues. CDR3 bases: TGTGCCAGCAGTTTGCTCCTAGCGACTACTCCCTACGAGCAGTACTTC. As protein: CASSLLLATTPYEQYF.

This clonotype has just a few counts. CDR3 sequence: CASSLAASGSGYEQYF. The CDR3, as DNA: TGTGCCAGCAGCTTAGCTGCTAGCGGGAGTGGGTACGAGCAGTACTTC. The rearrangement uses TRBV7-2 and TRBJ2-7; TRBD2 aligns across 10 bases. With 0 bases clipped from V and 4 bases from J, the junction kept 6 bases outside the gene matches. There are 16 residues in the CDR3. Germline values: CDR1 SGHTA, CDR2 FQGNSA.

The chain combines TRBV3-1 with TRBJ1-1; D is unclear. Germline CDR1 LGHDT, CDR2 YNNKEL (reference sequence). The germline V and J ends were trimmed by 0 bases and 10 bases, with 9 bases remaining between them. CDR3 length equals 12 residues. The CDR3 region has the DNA TGTGCCAGCAGCCAAGACCCCCCCCGAGCTTTCTTT. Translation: CASSQDPPRAFF.

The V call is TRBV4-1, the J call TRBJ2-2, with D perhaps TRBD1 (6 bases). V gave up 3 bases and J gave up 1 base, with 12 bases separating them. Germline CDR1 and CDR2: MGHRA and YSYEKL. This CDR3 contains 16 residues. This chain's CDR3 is CASSQYRVLNTGELFF. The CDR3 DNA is TGCGCCAGCAGCCAGTACAGGGTTTTGAACACCGGGGAGCTGTTTTTT.

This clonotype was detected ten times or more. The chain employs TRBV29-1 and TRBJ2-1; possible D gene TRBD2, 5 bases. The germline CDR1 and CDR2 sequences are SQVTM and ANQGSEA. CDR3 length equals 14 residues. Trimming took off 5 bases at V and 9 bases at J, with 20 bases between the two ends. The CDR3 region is CSVTLNSASGEQFF. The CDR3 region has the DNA TGCAGCGTTACTCTGAACTCGGCAAGCGGTGAGCAGTTCTTC.

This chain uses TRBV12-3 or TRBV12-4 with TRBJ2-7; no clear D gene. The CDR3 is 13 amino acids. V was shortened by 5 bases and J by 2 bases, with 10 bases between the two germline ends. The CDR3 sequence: CASSLENAYEQYF. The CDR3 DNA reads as TGTGCCAGCAGTCTGGAAAACGCCTACGAGCAGTACTTC.

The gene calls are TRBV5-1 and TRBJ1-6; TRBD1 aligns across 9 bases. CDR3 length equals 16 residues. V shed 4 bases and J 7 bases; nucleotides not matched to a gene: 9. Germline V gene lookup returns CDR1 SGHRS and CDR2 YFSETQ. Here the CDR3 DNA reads TGCGCCAGCAGCCGCACCACAGGGGGCAGCAATTCACCCCTCCACTTT. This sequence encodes CASSRTTGGSNSPLHF.

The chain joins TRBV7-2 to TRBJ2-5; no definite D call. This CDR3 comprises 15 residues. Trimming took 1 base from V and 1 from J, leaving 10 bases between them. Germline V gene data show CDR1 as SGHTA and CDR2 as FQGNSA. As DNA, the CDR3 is TGTGCCAGCAGCTTAGATTGGTTGGCCCAAGAGACCCAGTACTTC. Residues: CASSLDWLAQETQYF.

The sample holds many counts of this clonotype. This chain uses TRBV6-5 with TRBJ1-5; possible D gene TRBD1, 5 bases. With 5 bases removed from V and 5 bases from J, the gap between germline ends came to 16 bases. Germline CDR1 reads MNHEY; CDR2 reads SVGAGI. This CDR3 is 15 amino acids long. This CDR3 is CASSADWGRDQPQHF. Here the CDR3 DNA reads TGTGCCAGCAGTGCTGACTGGGGCAGGGATCAGCCCCAGCATTTT.

CDR3 in DNA: TGTGCCTGGAGTGTACCTAGCGGGTTAAACAATGAGCAGTTCTTC. Amino acids: CAWSVPSGLNNEQFF. This chain uses TRBV30 with TRBJ2-1; TRBD2 matches 8 bases. Germline CDR1 and CDR2: GTSNPN and SVGIG (reference sequence). J gave up 5 bases and V 0 bases, and 6 bases lay outside the gene matches. This CDR3 region has 15 residues.

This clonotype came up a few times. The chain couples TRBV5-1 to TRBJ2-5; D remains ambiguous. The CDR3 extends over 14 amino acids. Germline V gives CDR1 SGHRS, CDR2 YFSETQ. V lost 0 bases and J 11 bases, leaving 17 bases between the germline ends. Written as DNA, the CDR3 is TGCGCCAGCAGCTTGGGTCAGCCATTAAATGAGCAGTACTTC. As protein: CASSLGQPLNEQYF.

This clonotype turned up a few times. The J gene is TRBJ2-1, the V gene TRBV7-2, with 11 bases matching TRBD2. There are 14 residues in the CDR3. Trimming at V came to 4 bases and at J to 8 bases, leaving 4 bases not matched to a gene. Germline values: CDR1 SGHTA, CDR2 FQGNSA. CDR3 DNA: TGTGCCAGCAGCTCACTAGCGGGAGACTATGAGCAGTTCTTC. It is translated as CASSSLAGDYEQFF.

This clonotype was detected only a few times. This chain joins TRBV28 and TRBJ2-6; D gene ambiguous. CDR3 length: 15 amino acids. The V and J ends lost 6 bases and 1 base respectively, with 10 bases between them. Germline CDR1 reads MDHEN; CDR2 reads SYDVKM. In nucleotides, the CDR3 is TGTGCCAGCAGCCGGTCCGGGTCTGGGGCCAACGTCCTGACTTTC. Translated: CASSRSGSGANVLTF.

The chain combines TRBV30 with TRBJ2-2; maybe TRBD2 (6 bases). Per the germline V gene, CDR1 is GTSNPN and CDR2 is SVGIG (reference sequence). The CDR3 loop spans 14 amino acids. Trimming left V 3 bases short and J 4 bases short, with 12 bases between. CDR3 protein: CAWRVAEVTGELFF. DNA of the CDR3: TGTGCCTGGAGAGTAGCGGAGGTCACCGGGGAGCTGTTTTTT.

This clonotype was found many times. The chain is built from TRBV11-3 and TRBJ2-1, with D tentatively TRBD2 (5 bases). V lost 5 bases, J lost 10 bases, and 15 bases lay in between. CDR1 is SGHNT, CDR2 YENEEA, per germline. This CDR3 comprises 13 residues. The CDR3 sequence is CASSVFRLPEQFF. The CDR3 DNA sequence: TGTGCCAGCAGCGTATTCAGACTACCGGAGCAGTTCTTC.

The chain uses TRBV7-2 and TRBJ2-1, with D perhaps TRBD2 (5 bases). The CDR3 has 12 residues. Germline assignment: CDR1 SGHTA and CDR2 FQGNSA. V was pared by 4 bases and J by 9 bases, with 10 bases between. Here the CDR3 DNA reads TGTGCCAGCAGCTCCGGGGTGGGTGAGCAGTTCTTC. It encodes CASSSGVGEQFF.

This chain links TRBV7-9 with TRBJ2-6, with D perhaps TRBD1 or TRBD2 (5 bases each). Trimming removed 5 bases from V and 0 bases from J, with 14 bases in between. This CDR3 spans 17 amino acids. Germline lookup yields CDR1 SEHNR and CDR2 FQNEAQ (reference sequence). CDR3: CASSAWDGDSGANVLTF. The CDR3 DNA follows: TGTGCCAGCAGCGCATGGGACGGCGACTCTGGGGCCAACGTCCTGACTTTC.

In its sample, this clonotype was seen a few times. The CDR3 DNA reads TGCAGTGCTAGCTTGTCGACTAGCGGGCTAGAGACCCAGTACTTC. Its protein product is CSASLSTSGLETQYF. The chain uses TRBV20-1 and TRBJ2-5; 10 nucleotides line up with TRBD2. The CDR3 runs 15 residues. The junction had 8 bases not matched to a gene; V was cut back by 3 bases and J by 4 bases. The germline CDR1 and CDR2 sequences are DFQATT and SNEGSKA (reference sequence).